This T cell receptor (beta chain) stems from a study of blood T cell repertoires in COVID-19. Study information: Collection of acute and convalescent COVID-19 samples took place in the United States, Italy and Spain. Sources were T cells, B-cell-depleted T cells, or PBMCs; the material itself was cDNA or gDNA.

Seattle patients were enrolled during active infection and followed longitudinally. Using immunoSEQ multiplex PCR, the repertoire was profiled, and TCRdb retains in-frame clones only, with some absent. This table has tens of thousands of clones, roughly 88% appearing once. The CDR3 runs 15 residues. V lost 2 bases, J lost 5 bases, and 6 bases stayed unmatched. Germline CDR1 MDHEN, CDR2 SYDVKM. The sample consisted of peripheral blood. The TCR was taken from a man aged 25 to 40 with COVID-19, enrolled during active disease. J is TRBJ1-1 and V is TRBV28, with TRBD1 matching over 9 bases. The CDR3 sequence: CASSLVTGGRTEAFF. Here the CDR3 DNA reads TGTGCCAGCAGTTTAGTTACAGGGGGCCGGACTGAAGCTTTCTTT.